Only one count was recorded for the clone carrying this T cell receptor beta chain. Its matching antigen is unknown. The table came from immunoSEQ multiplex PCR; TCRdb's copy has only in-frame clones and leaves some out. The sample shows fewer than 25,000 clones, around 72% of them seen only once. The data derive from a study of vaccination effects on CD4 cells after COVID-19. The CDR3 has 13 residues. Trimming took off 3 bases at V and 8 bases at J, with 10 bases between the two ends. Per germline, CDR1 MNHEY and CDR2 SMNVEV (reference sequence). Antigen-specific CD4+ T cells were expanded (with viral peptide pools) by the ViraFEST assay ahead of sequencing. Following a roughly 11-day culture, CD4+ T cells were purified.

This rearrangement joins TRBV27 to TRBJ1-4; D may be TRBD1 (5 bases). The TCR originated in a human donor who received a COVID-19 vaccine. This specimen was CD4+ T cells from PBMCs cultured with HCoV-229E spike peptides, taken before COVID-19 vaccination. DNA for the CDR3: TGTGCCAGCAGTTTCAGGGAAAGGGAAAAACTGTTTTTT. Amino acid sequence: CASSFREREKLFF. The full variable domain, in which reference TRBV27 and TRBJ1-4 provide the parts outside the CDR3, is EAQVTQNPRYLITVTGKKLTVTCSQNMNHEYMSWYRQDPGLGLRQIYYSMNVEVTDKGDVPEGYKVSRKEKRNFPLILESPSPNQTSLYFCASSFREREKLFFGSGTQLSVL.